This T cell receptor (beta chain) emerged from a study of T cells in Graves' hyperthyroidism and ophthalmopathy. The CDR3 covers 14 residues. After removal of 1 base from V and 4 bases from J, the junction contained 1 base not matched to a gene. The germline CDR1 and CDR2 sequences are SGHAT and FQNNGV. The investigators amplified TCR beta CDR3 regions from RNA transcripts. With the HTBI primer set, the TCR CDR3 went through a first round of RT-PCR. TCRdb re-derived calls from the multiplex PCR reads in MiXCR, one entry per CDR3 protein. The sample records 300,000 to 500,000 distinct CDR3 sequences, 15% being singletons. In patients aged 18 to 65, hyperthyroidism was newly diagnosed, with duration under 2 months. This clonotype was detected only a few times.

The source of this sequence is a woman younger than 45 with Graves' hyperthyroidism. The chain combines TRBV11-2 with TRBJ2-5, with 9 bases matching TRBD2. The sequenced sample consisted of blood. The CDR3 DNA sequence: TGTGCCAGCAGCTTAGGTAGCGGGAGAGAGACCCAGTACTTC. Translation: CASSLGSGRETQYF.